The 20 T cell receptor beta chains listed next were all sequenced from one sample in a study of OX40 agonist ivuxolimab in advanced cancers. Libraries were prepared by immunoSEQ multiplex PCR; TCRdb keeps only in-frame clonotypes and omits some of them. The table includes tens of thousands of clones, about 85% detected once. Sequencing used CD4+ or CD8+ T cells sorted from blood, obtained in a trial of the OX40 agonist ivuxolimab. Receptor source: an adult with an advanced solid tumor such as melanoma, head and neck, liver or kidney cancer.

Only a few counts were recorded for this clone. The V gene is TRBV18, the J gene TRBJ1-2; tentatively, D is TRBD1 (6 bases). V lost 1 base and J lost 10, with 7 bases in between. This CDR3 has 11 amino acids. From germline, CDR1 is KGHSH and CDR2 LQKENI. This CDR3 is CASSPQGDYTF. The CDR3 coding sequence is TGTGCCAGCTCACCACAGGGGGACTACACCTTC.

The gene calls are TRBV25-1 and TRBJ1-2; tentative D call: TRBD1 (6 bases). Deletions cut 1 base from V and 3 bases from J, with 12 bases between. Per the germline V gene, CDR1 is MGHDK and CDR2 is SYGVNS. The CDR3 runs to 15 residues. The CDR3 nucleotides read TGTGCCAGCAGTGAATTCGGGGGCGGGTACTATGGCTACACCTTC. Protein sequence: CASSEFGGGYYGYTF.

Only one count was recorded for this clone. The rearrangement links TRBV4-1 to TRBJ2-3, with TRBD1 matching 7 bases. J gave up 1 base and V 4 bases, and 2 bases lay outside the gene matches. CDR3 size: 14 residues. Germline assignment: CDR1 MGHRA and CDR2 YSYEKL. The CDR3 here is CASSPGQRTDTQYF. Here the CDR3 DNA reads TGCGCCAGCAGCCCGGGACAGCGCACAGATACGCAGTATTTT.

The V gene is TRBV2, the J gene TRBJ1-2; TRBD1 matches 7 bases. The CDR3 loop spans 15 amino acids. Trimming cost V 5 bases and J 4 bases; bases outside gene matches: 10. Germline V gene sequence: CDR1 SNHLY, CDR2 FYNNEI. The CDR3 region has the DNA TGTGCCAGCAGTTACTCTCAGGGGGTCGGCTATGGCTACACCTTC. It translates to CASSYSQGVGYGYTF.

Turning to this clone: Other nucleotide sequences in the sample specify the same CDR3. The CDR3 protein is CASSPRLVGQETQYF. The CDR3 DNA follows: TGCGCCAGCAGTCCAAGACTAGTCGGCCAAGAGACCCAGTACTTC. The chain is built from TRBV4-1 and TRBJ2-5, with D possibly TRBD2 on 6 matching bases. This CDR3 is 15 amino acids long. Germline CDR1 reads MGHRA; CDR2 reads YSYEKL. The V end was cut by 6 bases, the J end by 1 base, with 15 bases between.

The V gene is TRBV7-8, the J gene TRBJ2-7, with 14 bases that match TRBD2. Germline V gene sequence: CDR1 SGHVS, CDR2 FQNEAQ. J was trimmed by 13 bases and V by 1 base; bases with no gene match: 6. The CDR3 length is 14 residues. In DNA, the CDR3 is TGTGCCAGCAGCTTAGAGACTAGCGGGAGGGCCTTTTACTTC. This translates into CASSLETSGRAFYF.

The rearrangement links TRBV4-1 to TRBJ2-3, with 9 bases that match TRBD2. The CDR3 has 19 residues. With V trimmed by 4 bases and J by 0 bases, 14 bases remained unmatched. CDR1 is MGHRA, CDR2 YSYEKL, per germline. In DNA form, the CDR3 reads TGCGCCAGCAGCCGACGCACCAGCCCGGGACTAGCTAGCACAGATACGCAGTATTTT. Translated: CASSRRTSPGLASTDTQYF.

V is TRBV4-1 and J is TRBJ2-6; D gene ambiguous. Germline V CDR1 and CDR2: MGHRA, YSYEKL. Trimming removed 3 bases from V and 4 bases from J, with 13 bases in between. This CDR3 region has 16 residues. The DNA for the CDR3 is TGCGCCAGCAGCCAGGGAACAGTGCGGGGGGCCAACGTCCTGACTTTC. It encodes CASSQGTVRGANVLTF.

The chain combines TRBV4-1 with TRBJ1-2; 8 bases are a match to TRBD1. The trim removed 1 base at V and 4 bases at J, leaving 8 bases unmatched. Germline CDR1 and CDR2: MGHRA and YSYEKL. This CDR3 contains 16 residues. For the CDR3, the DNA is TGCGCCAGCAGCCAAGGGACAGGGTGGTTAAGCTATGGCTACACCTTC. It is translated as CASSQGTGWLSYGYTF.

This rearrangement joins TRBV27 to TRBJ2-1; D may be TRBD2 (6 bases). Trimming removed 5 bases at V and 1 base at J, with 12 bases between. The CDR3 extends over 15 amino acids. Germline CDR1 reads MNHEY; CDR2 reads SMNVEV (reference sequence). The CDR3 DNA reads as TGTGCCAGCAGTGTGGACTACTCATCCTACAATGAGCAGTTCTTC. Its translation: CASSVDYSSYNEQFF.

The V call is TRBV19, the J call TRBJ2-6; perhaps TRBD2 as D (5 bases). V lost 5 bases and J 0 bases, leaving 14 bases between the germline ends. Germline loops: CDR1 LNHDA, CDR2 SQIVND (reference sequence). The CDR3 extends over 17 amino acids. CDR3 protein: CASSPLGKYSGANVLTF. CDR3 in DNA: TGTGCCAGTAGTCCACTAGGGAAATACTCTGGGGCCAACGTCCTGACTTTC.

This chain links TRBV6-6 with TRBJ2-5; 10 bases match TRBD1. CDR1 and CDR2 (germline): MNHNY, SVGAGI (reference sequence). This CDR3 spans 16 amino acids. With 5 bases clipped from V and 0 bases from J, the junction kept 6 bases outside the gene matches. This chain's CDR3 is CASSAGTGANQETQYF. CDR3 sequence (DNA): TGTGCCAGCAGTGCTGGGACAGGGGCCAACCAAGAGACCCAGTACTTC.

The V and J genes are TRBV7-9 and TRBJ2-5; possibly TRBD1 or TRBD2 for D (6 bases each). This CDR3 is built from 13 residues. With 6 bases removed from V and 5 bases from J, the gap between germline ends came to 13 bases. Per the germline V gene, CDR1 is SEHNR and CDR2 is FQNEAQ (reference sequence). The CDR3, as DNA: TGTGCCAGCAGGGGGGCCGGAGGGGAGACCCAGTACTTC. Its translation: CASRGAGGETQYF. Supplemented by reference TRBV7-9 and TRBJ2-5, the full variable domain reads DTGVSQNPRHKITKRGQNVTFRCDPISEHNRLYWYRQTLGQGPEFLTYFQNEAQLEKSRLLSDRFSAERPKGSFSTLEIQRTEQGDSAMYLCASRGAGGETQYFGPGTRLLVL.

A few counts support this clone. The CDR3 nucleotides read TGTGCCAGCAAGGGGGACGGCTACTCGCTTGGGGGCTACACCTTC. Translation gives CASKGDGYSLGGYTF. The chain recombines TRBV2 with TRBJ1-2, with D perhaps TRBD1 (6 bases). Germline assignment: CDR1 SNHLY and CDR2 FYNNEI. Trimming took 7 bases from V and 8 from J, leaving 23 bases between them. The CDR3 length is 15 residues. Full variable domain (remainder filled in from reference TRBV2 and TRBJ1-2): EPEVTQTPSHQVTQMGQEVILRCVPISNHLYFYWYRQILGQKVEFLVSFYNNEISEKSEIFDDQFSVERPDGSNFTLKIRSTKLEDSAMYFCASKGDGYSLGGYTFGSGTRLTVV.

The chain couples TRBV6-4 to TRBJ2-5; a weak D match, TRBD2 (6 bases). Germline CDR1 reads MRHNA; CDR2 reads SNTAGT. The CDR3 runs to 14 residues. Trimming shortened V by 2 bases and J by 4 bases, and 11 bases separated the two germline ends. The CDR3 here is CASSDPRDSETQYF. Here the CDR3 DNA reads TGTGCCAGCAGTGACCCCAGGGACTCAGAGACCCAGTACTTC.

The DNA of the CDR3 is TGTGCCAGCAGCTTATTTTCCCGAGGGAACACTGAAGCTTTCTTT. This codes for CASSLFSRGNTEAFF. The chain carries TRBV7-8 and TRBJ1-1, with D unresolved. CDR3 size: 15 residues. Germline CDR1 and CDR2: SGHVS and FQNEAQ. Trimming removed 2 bases from V and 1 base from J, with 11 bases in between.

The chain links TRBV11-2 to TRBJ1-2, with 7 positions matching TRBD1. Germline V gene sequence: CDR1 SGHAT, CDR2 FQNNGV. The CDR3 has 15 residues. V dropped 4 bases and J dropped 8; count of bases not matched to a gene: 13. The CDR3 reads CASSSQTGRGGGYTF. The DNA of the CDR3 is TGTGCCAGCAGCTCCCAGACTGGCAGGGGGGGAGGCTACACCTTC.

The chain employs TRBV5-1 and TRBJ2-2; the D gene is possibly TRBD1 (5 bases). The CDR3 is made up of 16 amino acids. CDR1 SGHRS and CDR2 YFSETQ come from the germline V gene. With 0 bases removed from V and 2 bases from J, the gap between germline ends came to 11 bases. The CDR3 DNA follows: TGCGCCAGCAGCTTGGCCCCCGACAGTAACACCGGGGAGCTGTTTTTT. Translated, it gives CASSLAPDSNTGELFF.

The rearrangement links TRBV2 to TRBJ1-6; 9 bases line up with TRBD1. V was pared by 7 bases and J by 4 bases, with 5 bases of the junction left unmatched. The CDR3 totals 15 residues. Germline CDR1 reads SNHLY; CDR2 reads FYNNEI. The CDR3 protein is CASTRDRVYNSPLHF. The CDR3 DNA reads as TGTGCCAGCACCAGGGACAGGGTTTATAATTCACCCCTCCACTTT.

This clone appeared a few times. V usage is TRBV5-1 and J usage is TRBJ1-1, with D unresolved. V lost 6 bases, J lost 0 bases, and 21 bases lay in between. The germline CDR1 and CDR2 sequences are SGHRS and YFSETQ. The CDR3 sequence is 17 residues long. The CDR3 sequence is CASMPGLMKIMNTEAFF. In nucleotides, the CDR3 is TGCGCCAGCATGCCGGGCCTGATGAAGATCATGAACACTGAAGCTTTCTTT. The full variable domain, with the rest looked up from reference TRBV5-1 and TRBJ1-1, is KAGVTQTPRYLIKTRGQQVTLSCSPISGHRSVSWYQQTPGQGLQFLFEYFSETQRNKGNFPGRFSGRQFSNSRSEMNVSTLELGDSALYLCASMPGLMKIMNTEAFFGQGTRLTVV.